These 16 T cell receptor beta chains were sequenced from one sample in a study of blood T cells in healthy people across ages. Through a sample-barcoded 5' primer and a J-beta primer mix, a second PCR was run for about 6 to 12 cycles. Via MiXCR, TCRdb re-called the 5' RACE reads, giving one row per CDR3 protein. The data contain about 1 million distinct CDR3 sequences, 45% of them singletons. Sequencing was performed on blood. The receptors here all came from a woman aged 60-75 years in good health.

CDR3 protein: CASSVAEISGIQYF. The CDR3 DNA sequence: TGTGCCAGCAGCGTCGCAGAGATTTCCGGCATTCAGTACTTC. This rearrangement joins TRBV7-2 to TRBJ2-4; no clear D gene. This CDR3 region has 14 residues. V was cut by 5 bases and J by 9 bases, with 17 bases left in between. CDR1 is SGHTA and CDR2 is FQGNSA in the germline V gene.

The chain joins TRBV4-2 to TRBJ2-7, with 11 bases matching TRBD2. V dropped 3 bases and J dropped 7; count of bases not matched to a gene: 14. The CDR3 is 17 amino acids. Germline CDR1 LGHNA, CDR2 YNFKEQ. The CDR3 spells CASSHGDSGRAREEQYF. The CDR3 nucleotides read TGTGCCAGCAGCCACGGGGATAGCGGGAGGGCGCGTGAGGAGCAGTACTTC.

This clonotype was counted ten times or more. The J gene is TRBJ2-7, the V gene TRBV20-1; 11 bases agree with TRBD2. The CDR3 is 12 residues long. Germline V lookup: CDR1 DFQATT, CDR2 SNEGSKA (reference sequence). Here the CDR3 DNA reads TGCAGCGCCAGGACTAGCGGGTACGAGCAGTACTTC. It is translated as CSARTSGYEQYF.

This rearrangement joins TRBV7-2 to TRBJ1-2, with 8 bases identical to TRBD1. Germline values: CDR1 SGHTA, CDR2 FQGNSA. J was trimmed by 6 bases and V by 4 bases; bases with no gene match: 4. The CDR3 spans 13 residues. In nucleotides, the CDR3 is TGTGCCAGCAGCTCTAGACAGGGGAATGGCTACACCTTC. This codes for CASSSRQGNGYTF.

The chain combines TRBV5-5 with TRBJ2-1, with D possibly being TRBD1 or TRBD2 (5 bases each). Trimming left V 0 bases short and J 9 bases short, with 16 bases between. The CDR3 has 15 amino acids. Germline V CDR1 and CDR2: SGHKS, YYEKEE (reference sequence). The DNA of the CDR3 is TGTGCCAGCAGCTTGGAAGGGACCTCAAGGGGTGAGCAGTTCTTC. It encodes CASSLEGTSRGEQFF.

V gene TRBV6-6 combines with J gene TRBJ2-5; D unclear. This CDR3 comprises 15 residues. The V gene lost 2 bases and the J gene lost 11 bases, with 21 bases spanning the gap. The V gene's germline CDR1 is MNHNY and CDR2 SVGAGI (reference sequence). The CDR3 region is CASSYGLPGYNEQYF. DNA of the CDR3: TGTGCCAGCAGTTACGGGCTACCTGGGTATAATGAGCAGTACTTC.

About this clonotype itself: Its ends do not fully match the called genes, so a read error is possible. The gene calls are TRBV7-8 and TRBJ2-1; 8 nucleotides match TRBD2. CDR3 size: 15 residues. Germline V lookup: CDR1 SGHVS, CDR2 FQNEAQ. CDR3 in amino acids: CAGSRSGSSYNEQFF. CDR3 nucleotides: TGTGCCGGCAGCCGAAGCGGGAGCTCCTACAATGAGCAGTTCTTC.

This clonotype showed up just a few times. The chain links TRBV11-2 to TRBJ2-7; 9 nucleotides agree with TRBD2. Trimming cost V 6 bases and J 0 bases; bases outside gene matches: 9. The CDR3 has 16 amino acids. In germline, CDR1 is SGHAT, CDR2 FQNNGV. The CDR3 reads CASSRTGGGASYEQYF. In DNA form, the CDR3 reads TGTGCCAGCAGTCGTACCGGCGGGGGGGCCTCCTACGAGCAGTACTTC.

The V and J genes are TRBV2 and TRBJ2-7, with D hard to call. The ends were cut back, 3 bases at V and 0 bases at J, with 12 bases in the middle. The CDR3 is 15 amino acids. Germline loops: CDR1 SNHLY, CDR2 FYNNEI. The CDR3 nucleotides are TGTGCCAGCAGTGACTCCAGGTTTGCCTCCTACGAGCAGTACTTC. Translating it yields CASSDSRFASYEQYF.

The chain couples TRBV27 to TRBJ2-7, with TRBD1 identical over 7 bases. Germline V gives CDR1 MNHEY, CDR2 SMNVEV (reference sequence). After removal of 0 bases from V and 7 bases from J, the junction contained 9 bases not matched to a gene. This CDR3 region has 15 residues. In DNA, the CDR3 is TGTGCCAGCAGTTTATCAGGGACAGCCTACAATGAGCAGTACTTC. Translated: CASSLSGTAYNEQYF.

This clonotype was counted ten times or more. The CDR3 loop is CASSLQGNYGYTF. Here the CDR3 DNA reads TGTGCCAGCAGTTTACAGGGGAACTATGGCTACACCTTC. This chain connects TRBV12-3 or TRBV12-4 to TRBJ1-2, with D possibly TRBD1 on 6 matching bases. V was pared by 2 bases and J by 2 bases, with 6 bases between. The CDR3 is 13 amino acids.

V gene TRBV5-1 combines with J gene TRBJ2-1, with 9 bases fitting TRBD2. The CDR3 consists of 16 residues. In germline, CDR1 is SGHRS, CDR2 YFSETQ. V was pared by 0 bases and J by 7 bases, with 8 bases of the junction left unmatched. CDR3 loop: CASSLVVAGGRNEQFF. The CDR3 nucleotides read TGCGCCAGCAGCTTGGTAGTGGCGGGAGGGAGGAATGAGCAGTTCTTC.

The chain links TRBV5-1 to TRBJ2-1; D might be TRBD1 or TRBD2, each matching 5 bases. Trimming took 5 bases from V and 7 from J, leaving 16 bases between them. Germline CDR1 SGHRS, CDR2 YFSETQ. There are 14 residues in the CDR3. The CDR3 loop is CASRPRDLENEQFF. The CDR3 nucleotides are TGCGCCAGCAGGCCGAGGGACCTGGAAAATGAGCAGTTCTTC. Using reference TRBV5-1 and TRBJ2-1 for the parts outside the CDR3, the full variable domain is KAGVTQTPRYLIKTRGQQVTLSCSPISGHRSVSWYQQTPGQGLQFLFEYFSETQRNKGNFPGRFSGRQFSNSRSEMNVSTLELGDSALYLCASRPRDLENEQFFGPGTRLTVL.

The chain has TRBV5-6 and TRBJ2-5, with TRBD1 matching 7 bases. With V trimmed by 2 bases and J by 3 bases, 10 bases remained unmatched. CDR1 is SGHDT, CDR2 YYEEEE, per germline. The CDR3 runs 16 residues. CDR3 in DNA: TGTGCCAGCAGCTTTAAAGCAGGGGGAACCAAAGAGACCCAGTACTTC. The encoded protein is CASSFKAGGTKETQYF.

Only a few counts were recorded for this clonotype. This chain connects TRBV14 to TRBJ2-3; D remains ambiguous. The ends were cut back, 2 bases at V and 6 bases at J, with 12 bases in the middle. The CDR3 loop spans 14 amino acids. Germline CDR1 SGHDN, CDR2 FVKESK. The CDR3 DNA reads TGTGCCAGCAGCCAATATTATCCAGGTGATACGCAGTATTTT. It is translated as CASSQYYPGDTQYF.

The CDR3 bases are TGTGCCAGCAGTTTCTGGGACAAGACCTACGAGCAGTACTTC. As protein: CASSFWDKTYEQYF. This chain uses TRBV27 with TRBJ2-7, with D possibly TRBD1 on 6 matching bases. V was shortened by 3 bases and J by 2 bases, with 11 bases between the two germline ends. Germline assignment: CDR1 MNHEY and CDR2 SMNVEV (reference sequence). The CDR3 consists of 14 residues.